The 27 T cell receptor beta chains below come from one sample, sequenced in a study of T cell responses to AZD1222 COVID-19 vaccine. Sequencing was performed with immunoSEQ multiplex PCR; in TCRdb, only in-frame clones are kept and a portion is missing. The sample shows some 120,000 clones, 88% of them seen only once. This sample comprised peripheral blood, obtained on day 0 of AZD1222 vaccination. The receptors were gathered from an adult in good health.

The chain combines TRBV11-2 with TRBJ2-1, with 9 bases fitting TRBD1. Germline CDR1 SGHAT, CDR2 FQNNGV. The CDR3 is 15 amino acids. J lost 0 bases, V lost 5 bases, and 2 bases had no gene match. In nucleotides, the CDR3 is TGTGCCAGCAGCCCGGGACAGGGCTCCTACAATGAGCAGTTCTTC. Translating gives CASSPGQGSYNEQFF.

Written as DNA, the CDR3 is TGTGCCAGCAGTGCCCGACAAGTTCACAATGAGCAGTTCTTC. It encodes CASSARQVHNEQFF. This sequence joins TRBV2 and TRBJ2-1; unclear D gene. V was pared by 4 bases and J by 5 bases, with 12 bases between. The germline gives CDR1 SNHLY, CDR2 FYNNEI. This CDR3 is built from 14 residues.

V and J are TRBV6-5 and TRBJ1-4, with 8 bases matching TRBD1. The germline CDR1 and CDR2 sequences are MNHEY and SVGAGI. V dropped 8 bases and J dropped 7; count of bases not matched to a gene: 12. There are 15 residues in the CDR3. In DNA, the CDR3 is TGTGCCAGCCAGCAGGGGGCTGAAGGAGGTGAAAAACTGTTTTTT. Translating it yields CASQQGAEGGEKLFF.

The chain is built from TRBV2 and TRBJ1-2, with D tentatively TRBD1 (5 bases). Trimming pared 8 bases from V and 5 bases from J, leaving 9 bases between. This CDR3 spans 11 amino acids. Germline assignment: CDR1 SNHLY and CDR2 FYNNEI. This CDR3 is CASGGRYGYTF. CDR3 bases: TGTGCCAGCGGGGGGAGATATGGCTACACCTTC.

This sequence joins TRBV6-5 and TRBJ1-6; 7 nucleotides line up with TRBD1. The CDR3 is 14 residues long. The junction had 9 bases not matched to a gene; V was cut back by 6 bases and J by 10 bases. Germline loops: CDR1 MNHEY, CDR2 SVGAGI. This chain's CDR3 is CASSHRGEGSPLHF. CDR3 DNA sequence: TGTGCCAGCAGCCACAGGGGTGAGGGATCACCCCTCCACTTT.

This clone was seen only a few times. This chain links TRBV5-1 with TRBJ2-1, with TRBD2 matching over 13 bases. With 2 bases clipped from V and 6 bases from J, the junction kept 17 bases outside the gene matches. CDR1 and CDR2 (germline): SGHRS, YFSETQ. The CDR3 is 20 amino acids. CDR3 DNA sequence: TGCGCCAGCAGCTTCGGTCGCCCCCTGACTAGCGGGAGGACTGGCAATGAGCAGTTCTTC. This sequence encodes CASSFGRPLTSGRTGNEQFF. The full variable domain, with the rest looked up from reference TRBV5-1 and TRBJ2-1, is KAGVTQTPRYLIKTRGQQVTLSCSPISGHRSVSWYQQTPGQGLQFLFEYFSETQRNKGNFPGRFSGRQFSNSRSEMNVSTLELGDSALYLCASSFGRPLTSGRTGNEQFFGPGTRLTVL.

This chain joins TRBV15 and TRBJ2-1; the D gene is possibly TRBD2 (5 bases). Between the trimmed V and J ends, which lost 6 bases and 6 bases, there was a span of 12 bases. Germline V CDR1 and CDR2: LNHNV, YYDKDF (reference sequence). CDR3 length equals 13 residues. Here the CDR3 DNA reads TGTGCCACCAGGAGCAGTGGAGGCAATGAGCAGTTCTTC. Protein sequence: CATRSSGGNEQFF. The full variable domain, in which reference TRBV15 and TRBJ2-1 provide the parts outside the CDR3, is DAMVIQNPRYQVTQFGKPVTLSCSQTLNHNVMYWYQQKSSQAPKLLFHYYDKDFNNEADTPDNFQSRRPNTSFCFLDIRSPGLGDTAMYLCATRSSGGNEQFFGPGTRLTVL.

The chain has TRBV6-6 and TRBJ2-5; tentatively, D is TRBD1 or TRBD2 (5 bases each). V dropped 5 bases and J dropped 1 base, with 20 bases sitting between them. Germline V gene sequence: CDR1 MNHNY, CDR2 SVGAGI (reference sequence). The CDR3 contains 17 residues. In DNA, the CDR3 is TGTGCCAGCAGTCGATCCGGGACCTCGCTCGTCCAAGAGACCCAGTACTTC. Amino acids: CASSRSGTSLVQETQYF.

The chain combines TRBV3-1 (or the pseudogene TRBV3-2) with TRBJ1-2; TRBD1 agrees at 8 bases. Germline CDR1 reads LGHDT; CDR2 reads YNNKEL (reference sequence). The CDR3 runs to 14 residues. V shed 5 bases, J shed 5 bases, and the junction held 7 bases outside the gene matches. CDR3 coding DNA: TGTGCCAGCAGCTTATGGGGACAGGATTATGGCTACACCTTC. Translating it yields CASSLWGQDYGYTF.

This clone appeared once. The V call is TRBV9, the J call TRBJ2-7; D gene ambiguous. The CDR3 loop spans 14 amino acids. V lost 5 bases, J lost 0 bases, and 12 bases lay in between. The germline V gene has CDR1 SGDLS and CDR2 YYNGEE. CDR3 coding DNA: TGTGCCAGCAGGGCTTTATACCGCTCCTACGAGCAGTACTTC. It codes for CASRALYRSYEQYF.

The V gene is TRBV18, the J gene TRBJ2-7; 10 nucleotides align to TRBD1. Germline assignment: CDR1 KGHSH and CDR2 LQKENI. The trim removed 1 base at V and 5 bases at J, leaving 5 bases unmatched. CDR3 length: 15 residues. The CDR3 bases are TGTGCCAGCTCACCACGGGACAGGGGTCCCCACGAGCAGTACTTC. Amino acid sequence: CASSPRDRGPHEQYF.

The chain joins TRBV19 to TRBJ2-1, with TRBD1 identical over 10 bases. J gave up 9 bases and V 5 bases, and 13 bases lay outside the gene matches. This CDR3 spans 16 amino acids. CDR1 and CDR2 (germline): LNHDA, SQIVND (reference sequence). The CDR3 nucleotides read TGTGCCAGTAGTCCTCCGGGGACAGGGGTAGGTGGTGAGCAGTTCTTC. Translation: CASSPPGTGVGGEQFF. Combining the CDR3 with reference TRBV19 and TRBJ2-1 gives the whole variable domain DGGITQSPKYLFRKEGQNVTLSCEQNLNHDAMYWYRQDPGQGLRLIYYSQIVNDFQKGDIAEGYSVSREKKESFPLTVTSAQKNPTAFYLCASSPPGTGVGGEQFFGPGTRLTVL.

The rearrangement joins TRBV18 to TRBJ1-5; no firm D call. Trimming shortened V by 3 bases and J by 1 base, and 10 bases separated the two germline ends. CDR3 length: 15 amino acids. CDR1 and CDR2 from the germline V gene are KGHSH and LQKENI. CDR3 in DNA: TGTGCCAGCTCACCCGGGTCTGGGAGCAATCAGCCCCAGCATTTT. Protein: CASSPGSGSNQPQHF.

The chain carries TRBV7-2 and TRBJ2-7; no clear D. Germline lookup yields CDR1 SGHTA and CDR2 FQGNSA. CDR3 length: 13 amino acids. V lost 8 bases to trimming and J lost 5 bases, with 16 bases between them. This CDR3 reads CASGNPVNNEQYF. DNA for the CDR3: TGTGCCAGCGGAAACCCGGTTAACAACGAGCAGTACTTC.

The genes are TRBV5-1 and TRBJ1-1; no definite D call. Germline CDR1 reads SGHRS; CDR2 reads YFSETQ. V was shortened by 1 base and J by 0 bases, with 10 bases between the two germline ends. CDR3 size: 15 residues. Here the CDR3 reads CASSLTRGMNTEAFF. In DNA form, the CDR3 reads TGCGCCAGCAGCTTGACCCGAGGAATGAACACTGAAGCTTTCTTT.

The chain is built from TRBV11-1 and TRBJ2-7; D call uncertain. Germline CDR1 SGHAT, CDR2 FQDESV (reference sequence). The V gene lost 1 base and the J gene lost 7 bases, with 17 bases spanning the gap. The length of the CDR3 is 15 residues. In DNA form, the CDR3 reads TGTGCCAGCAGCTTAGTGGCAGGCCTTACGTCGGAGCAGTACTTC. Protein product: CASSLVAGLTSEQYF.

This chain joins TRBV5-4 and TRBJ1-5; TRBD1 agrees at 9 bases. Germline V CDR1 and CDR2: SGHNT, YYREEE (reference sequence). V lost 5 bases and J lost 3; bases outside the gene matches: 9. The CDR3 spans 16 residues. CDR3 DNA sequence: TGTGCCAGCAGTCGGGGGGGACAGGGCCCCAATCAGCCCCAGCATTTT. Its protein is CASSRGGQGPNQPQHF.

This clone came up a few times. The V gene is TRBV14, the J gene TRBJ2-3; D is ambiguous. The V and J ends lost 5 bases and 0 bases respectively, with 9 bases between them. This CDR3 region has 14 residues. Germline V CDR1 and CDR2: SGHDN, FVKESK. The CDR3 coding sequence is TGTGCCAGCAGCTTTCAAACGAGCACAGATACGCAGTATTTT. Protein: CASSFQTSTDTQYF.

The gene calls are TRBV6-1 and TRBJ1-4, with unresolved D. The V end lost 3 bases, the J end lost 6 bases, and 11 bases lay between the germline ends. This CDR3 is 14 amino acids long. CDR1 MNHNS and CDR2 SASEGT come from the germline V gene. CDR3 sequence (DNA): TGTGCCAGCAGTGACGGTCTTTGGGATGAAAAACTGTTTTTT. Its translation is CASSDGLWDEKLFF.

The genes are TRBV10-3 and TRBJ2-7; D remains ambiguous. The CDR3 has 13 amino acids. V was shortened by 6 bases and J by 7 bases, with 16 bases between the two germline ends. CDR1 is ENHRY and CDR2 is SYGVKD in the germline V gene. This CDR3 is CAISQGVVKEQYF. As DNA, the CDR3 is TGTGCCATCAGCCAAGGAGTCGTTAAGGAGCAGTACTTC.

This chain connects TRBV6-5 to TRBJ1-4; D is uncertain. Germline V lookup: CDR1 MNHEY, CDR2 SVGAGI. With 6 bases removed from V and 0 bases from J, the gap between germline ends came to 8 bases. The CDR3 extends over 14 amino acids. The DNA for the CDR3 is TGTGCCAGCAGCGGGGTCCCAACTAATGAAAAACTGTTTTTT. It yields the protein CASSGVPTNEKLFF.

This chain uses TRBV7-3 with TRBJ2-1; D is uncertain. The germline gives CDR1 SGHTA, CDR2 FQGTGA. V gave up 5 bases and J gave up 0 bases, with 20 bases separating them. CDR3 length: 18 residues. CDR3: CASSPTSARLHSYNEQFF. CDR3 DNA sequence: TGTGCCAGCAGCCCTACATCCGCCCGGCTCCACTCCTACAATGAGCAGTTCTTC.

The chain uses TRBV15 and TRBJ1-1; TRBD1 matches at 8 bases. CDR3 length equals 15 residues. Losses at the gene ends were 4 bases for V and 3 bases for J; bases not matched to a gene: 7. The germline gives CDR1 LNHNV, CDR2 YYDKDF (reference sequence). The CDR3 sequence: CATSTIDRGYTEAFF. DNA of the CDR3: TGTGCCACCAGCACCATAGACAGGGGTTACACTGAAGCTTTCTTT.

The chain is built from TRBV19 and TRBJ2-1, with TRBD2 matching over 7 bases. The V gene's germline CDR1 is LNHDA and CDR2 SQIVND (reference sequence). J gave up 1 base and V 0 bases, and 3 bases lay outside the gene matches. The CDR3 runs to 16 residues. This CDR3 reads CASSIDRGVSYNEQFF. The CDR3 DNA follows: TGTGCCAGTAGTATAGATCGGGGGGTATCCTACAATGAGCAGTTCTTC.

V is TRBV6-5 and J is TRBJ2-3; D perhaps matches TRBD2 (7 bases). Germline assignment: CDR1 MNHEY and CDR2 SVGAGI. Trimming shortened V by 8 bases and J by 8 bases, and 17 bases separated the two germline ends. This CDR3 region has 13 residues. The CDR3 DNA sequence: TGTGCCAGCGCGCCCGGGGGGCCCCCTACGCAGTATTTT. It codes for CASAPGGPPTQYF.

The chain couples TRBV11-2 to TRBJ2-7; TRBD1 or TRBD2 may be the D gene (5 bases each). Trimming left V 5 bases short and J 0 bases short, with 14 bases between. This CDR3 comprises 15 residues. Germline CDR1 SGHAT, CDR2 FQNNGV. The CDR3 is CASSPPGLSSYEQYF. In DNA, the CDR3 is TGTGCCAGCAGCCCCCCGGGGCTTAGCTCCTACGAGCAGTACTTC.

The J gene is TRBJ1-3, the V gene TRBV14; no firm D call. The CDR3 totals 14 residues. Trimming took off 0 bases at V and 2 bases at J, with 5 bases between the two ends. CDR1 and CDR2 (germline): SGHDN, FVKESK. CDR3 sequence: CASSQDRTGNTIYF. CDR3 nucleotides: TGTGCCAGCAGCCAAGACCGAACTGGAAACACCATATATTTT.